Listed here is a single T cell receptor (beta chain). Its antigen is not known. TCRdb itself ran the 5' RACE reads through MiXCR, one entry per CDR3 protein. The sample contains some 1,600,000 distinct CDR3 sequences, around 33% of which appear only once. The data derive from a study of identical twins. Overall study findings and caveats: Findings came from cross-sectional statistics, without long-term follow-up of donors. Among beta out-of-frame sequences, excess sharing between twins appeared weaker.

CDR3 length: 14 amino acids. The TCR originated in a newborn girl in good health. The chain has TRBV12-3 or TRBV12-4 and TRBJ2-7; D is undetermined. The J call could be wrong; TRBJ2-5 is a better fit for the DNA end. Sequencing used cord blood. The CDR3 DNA sequence: TGTGCCAGCAGTTTAAGCATCTTCTGGGAGACCCAGTACTTC. It codes for CASSLSIFWETQYF.